A selection of T cell receptor beta chains follows, all from one sample in a study of CD8 T cells in ankylosing spondylitis. TCRdb re-derived calls from the 5' RACE reads in MiXCR, one entry per CDR3 protein. The sample carries hundreds of thousands of distinct CDR3 sequences, 25% to 30% recorded once. Sequenced material: blood, either unsorted or a sorted T cell fraction (not recorded which). The source of these receptors is a male donor with ankylosing spondylitis. The CDR3 runs from the conserved cysteine through the conserved F or W. Fields, in order: CDR3 protein, CDR3 DNA, V gene, clone size, J gene, D gene. The D gene is left open where the match is weak. The size entry is marked missing in some rows and otherwise reads once, few, many or a size class.

CASSLGGRGYQETQYF,TGCGCCAGCAGCTTGGGAGGAAGAGGGTACCAAGAGACCCAGTACTTC,TRBV5-1,few,TRBJ2-5,.
CASSYPLLNTEAFF,TGTGCCAGCAGCTACCCCCTACTGAACACTGAAGCTTTCTTT,TRBV7-2,.,TRBJ1-1,.
CSVEESPNEKLFF,TGCAGCGTTGAAGAATCACCTAATGAAAAACTGTTTTTT,TRBV29-1,.,TRBJ1-4,.
CASSLAQGFGETQYF,TGTGCCAGCAGCTTGGCCCAGGGGTTCGGGGAGACCCAGTACTTC,TRBV5-5,.,TRBJ2-5,.
CASTPGQGGNEQFF,TGTGCCAGCACCCCGGGACAGGGAGGCAATGAGCAGTTCTTC,TRBV12-3/TRBV12-4,.,TRBJ2-1,TRBD1
CASSRLGDGYTF,TGTGCCAGCAGCCGTTTGGGGGACGGCTACACCTTC,TRBV4-2,.,TRBJ1-2,.
CASLSGPEETQYF,TGTGCCAGCCTTAGCGGCCCGGAGGAGACCCAGTACTTC,TRBV2,.,TRBJ2-5,.
CASSQEIPQRNTGELFF,TGTGCCAGCAGCCAAGAAATTCCGCAGAGGAACACCGGGGAGCTGTTTTTT,TRBV14,.,TRBJ2-2,.
CASSLGSGLNTEAFF,TGCGCCAGCAGCTTGGGATCAGGCCTGAACACTGAAGCTTTCTTT,TRBV5-1,few,TRBJ1-1,.
CSAKAGGRIDTQYF,TGCAGTGCTAAGGCGGGAGGGCGTATAGATACGCAGTATTTT,TRBV20-1,few,TRBJ2-3,TRBD2
CASSLGTSGRVREQFF,TGTGCCAGCAGCCTTGGGACTAGCGGGAGGGTGAGAGAGCAGTTCTTC,TRBV12-3/TRBV12-4,many,TRBJ2-1,TRBD2
CASSVGRESTYEQYF,TGTGCCAGCAGCGTAGGTCGGGAGTCTACCTACGAGCAGTACTTC,TRBV7-2,few,TRBJ2-7,.
CASTRGPMLPLHF,TGTGCCAGCACTCGAGGTCCGATGTTACCCCTCCACTTT,TRBV12-3/TRBV12-4,.,TRBJ1-6,.
CAISKEMNGANYGYTF,TGTGCCATCAGCAAAGAGATGAACGGGGCTAACTATGGCTACACCTTC,TRBV10-3,few,TRBJ1-2,.
CSARIPPNEQFF,TGCAGTGCTAGAATCCCCCCCAATGAGCAGTTCTTC,TRBV20-1,.,TRBJ2-1,.
CASSLSFSTSGSYEQYF,TGTGCCAGCAGCTTATCCTTTTCGACTAGCGGGAGTTACGAGCAGTACTTC,TRBV7-6,.,TRBJ2-7,TRBD2
CSARPDRNTEAFF,TGCAGTGCTAGACCGGACAGGAACACTGAAGCTTTCTTT,TRBV20-1,.,TRBJ1-1,.
CASSQKLAGSTDTQYF,TGCGCCAGCAGCCAAAAACTAGCGGGAAGCACAGATACGCAGTATTTT,TRBV4-1,few,TRBJ2-3,TRBD2
CASSPQGGLYGYTF,TGTGCCAGCAGCCCCCAGGGGGGTCTCTATGGCTACACCTTC,TRBV9,.,TRBJ1-2,TRBD1
CASSAGLESYNEQFF,TGTGCCAGCAGCGCCGGACTAGAGTCCTACAATGAGCAGTTCTTC,TRBV5-5,.,TRBJ2-1,TRBD2
CASSSQGGRGENEQFF,TGTGCCAGCAGCTCCCAGGGTGGGAGAGGGGAGAATGAGCAGTTCTTC,TRBV7-2,few,TRBJ2-1,.
CASRPGQGRNYEQYF,TGTGCCAGCAGGCCTGGGCAGGGGAGGAACTACGAGCAGTACTTC,TRBV6-1,few,TRBJ2-7,.
CASSVWDRGGYTF,TGCGCCAGCAGCGTGTGGGACAGGGGCGGCTACACCTTC,TRBV5-1,.,TRBJ1-2,TRBD1
CAISDRDRGSYNEQFF,TGTGCCATCAGTGACCGTGATCGCGGCTCCTACAATGAGCAGTTCTTC,TRBV10-3,few,TRBJ2-1,.
CASSRSRDVDNSPLHF,TGTGCCAGCTCAAGGTCCCGGGACGTCGATAATTCACCCCTCCACTTT,TRBV18,.,TRBJ1-6,.
CASSLTDRGGEKLFF,TGTGCCAGCAGCTTAACGGACAGGGGAGGCGAAAAACTGTTTTTT,TRBV5-6,few,TRBJ1-4,TRBD1
CASYDNTDTQYF,TGCGCCAGCTACGACAACACAGATACGCAGTATTTT,TRBV5-1,.,TRBJ2-3,.
CSASGRGKTDTQYF,TGCAGTGCTAGCGGGAGAGGGAAAACAGATACGCAGTATTTT,TRBV20-1,.,TRBJ2-3,.
CSVEGRYYEQYF,TGCAGCGTTGAAGGGAGGTACTACGAGCAGTACTTC,TRBV29-1,few,TRBJ2-7,.
CASSLAPPSGEETQYF,TGCGCCAGCAGCTTGGCACCTCCTAGCGGGGAAGAGACCCAGTACTTC,TRBV5-1,.,TRBJ2-5,TRBD2
CAISDPRTSGREETQYF,TGTGCCATCAGTGATCCTAGGACTAGCGGGAGAGAAGAGACCCAGTACTTC,TRBV10-3,few,TRBJ2-5,TRBD2
CSATGTGNQPQHF,TGCAGTGCTACCGGGACGGGCAATCAGCCCCAGCATTTT,TRBV20-1,.,TRBJ1-5,.
CASSWVSGTQYF,TGTGCCAGCAGTTGGGTTAGCGGTACGCAGTATTTT,TRBV6-6,.,TRBJ2-3,.
CASSSRAGAYNEQFF,TGTGCCAGCAGTTCTCGCGCAGGGGCCTACAATGAGCAGTTCTTC,TRBV12-3/TRBV12-4,.,TRBJ2-1,.
CSGWGAANYGYTF,TGCAGTGGCTGGGGGGCAGCCAACTATGGCTACACCTTC,TRBV20-1,.,TRBJ1-2,.
CSASLTVLYNEQFF,TGCAGTGCCTCACTGACAGTCCTCTACAATGAGCAGTTCTTC,TRBV20-1,few,TRBJ2-1,.
CASSPGGTTYNEQFF,TGCGCCAGCAGTCCGGGTGGGACCACGTACAATGAGCAGTTCTTC,TRBV5-1,.,TRBJ2-1,.
CASPSGTAERNEQFF,TGCGCCAGCCCGTCCGGGACGGCGGAACGCAATGAGCAGTTCTTC,TRBV5-1,few,TRBJ2-1,.
CASSQGLAGTNEQFF,TGCGCCAGCAGCCAGGGACTAGCGGGCACAAATGAGCAGTTCTTC,TRBV5-1,.,TRBJ2-1,TRBD2
CASSQERLALRF,TGTGCCAGCAGCCAAGAAAGGCTAGCGTTACGGTTC,TRBV3-1,.,TRBJ2-1,.
CAISEAQKGADTQYF,TGTGCCATCAGTGAAGCGCAGAAAGGGGCAGATACGCAGTATTTT,TRBV10-3,few,TRBJ2-3,.
CASRQGSSGGELFF,TGTGCCAGTCGACAGGGCTCGAGTGGCGGGGAGCTGTTTTTT,TRBV2,.,TRBJ2-2,TRBD1